This is a list of T cell receptor beta chains from one sample in a study of blood T cell repertoires in COVID-19. Data came from immunoSEQ multiplex PCR; TCRdb stores just in-frame clones and leaves some out. The repertoire holds fewer than 300,000 clones, with 82% as singletons. Sequencing used PBMCs or T cells enriched from blood (not recorded which). These receptors were obtained from a man aged 35 to 55 who had been exposed to COVID-19. Each CDR3 is given with its conserved first and last residue. A D gene is named only where the DNA matches it firmly.

v_gene: TRBV4-1
d_gene: NA
j_gene: TRBJ1-1
CDR3aa: CASSLELAGVAFF
CDR3nt: TGCGCCAGCAGCCTTGAGTTGGCAGGGGTGGCTTTCTTT

v_gene: TRBV13
d_gene: TRBD2
j_gene: TRBJ2-7
CDR3aa: CASSYRLAEEEQYF
CDR3nt: TGTGCCAGCAGCTACAGACTAGCGGAAGAGGAGCAGTACTTC

v_gene: TRBV7-9
d_gene: NA
j_gene: TRBJ2-6
CDR3aa: CASSLDSGANVLTF
CDR3nt: TGTGCCAGCAGCTTGGACAGCGGGGCCAACGTCCTGACTTTC

v_gene: TRBV11-2
d_gene: TRBD2
j_gene: TRBJ2-3
CDR3aa: CASSQGRSGSADTQYF
CDR3nt: TGTGCCAGCAGCCAAGGGCGGAGCGGGAGCGCAGATACGCAGTATTTT

v_gene: TRBV18
d_gene: NA
j_gene: TRBJ1-2
CDR3aa: CASSPAGRYGYTF
CDR3nt: TGTGCCAGCTCACCTGCGGGAAGGTATGGCTACACCTTC

v_gene: TRBV18
d_gene: NA
j_gene: TRBJ2-5
CDR3aa: CASSPRPGSETQYF
CDR3nt: TGTGCCAGCTCACCACGTCCGGGGTCAGAGACCCAGTACTTC

v_gene: TRBV30
d_gene: NA
j_gene: TRBJ2-3
CDR3aa: CAYRSGRVTDTQYF
CDR3nt: TGTGCCTATCGGTCCGGGAGAGTGACAGATACGCAGTATTTT

v_gene: TRBV19
d_gene: NA
j_gene: TRBJ1-3
CDR3aa: CASRTRENSGNTIYF
CDR3nt: TGTGCCAGCCGCACCAGGGAAAACTCTGGAAACACCATATATTTT

v_gene: TRBV5-4
d_gene: NA
j_gene: TRBJ2-7
CDR3aa: CASSFFRDSTYEQYF
CDR3nt: TGTGCCAGCAGCTTTTTCCGGGACTCGACCTACGAGCAGTACTTC

v_gene: TRBV5-1
d_gene: TRBD1
j_gene: TRBJ2-7
CDR3aa: CASSPSTGGYEQYF
CDR3nt: TGCGCCAGCAGCCCGTCCACAGGGGGCTACGAGCAGTACTTC